Sequencing of this T cell receptor beta chain was carried out in a study of T cells in Graves' hyperthyroidism and ophthalmopathy. There were TCR beta CDR3 regions amplified from RNA transcripts. Carried out on the TCR CDR3, a first-round RT-PCR used the HTBI primer set. Each CDR3 protein gets one entry after TCRdb re-called the multiplex PCR reads with MiXCR. The table shows around 290,000 distinct CDR3 sequences, with about 13% occurring only once. Study outcomes and limitations: Model output signaled ophthalmopathy a median roughly 6.1 months ahead of onset. Ophthalmopathy and stable hyperthyroidism were separated by a 13 V-J model.

Germline V gene sequence: CDR1 MNHNS, CDR2 SASEGT. This CDR3 region has 17 residues. V lost 6 bases, J lost 0 bases, and 18 bases lay in between. Absent ophthalmopathy progression within 18 months defined stable Graves' hyperthyroidism. This clonotype was counted at least ten times. Its cognate antigen is unknown. Sequencing was done on a sample of blood. The clonotype originates from a woman aged 40-49 years with Graves' hyperthyroidism. The V gene is TRBV6-1, the J gene TRBJ1-5, with D possibly matching TRBD1 (6 bases). CDR3 in amino acids: CASRTRTDAYSNQPQHF. The CDR3 DNA sequence: TGTGCCAGCAGGACGCGGACAGACGCCTATAGCAATCAGCCCCAGCATTTT.